This TCR beta chain stems from a study of blood T cells in healthy people across ages. Study overall: Template switching retrieved approximately one barcoded beta molecule for each two T cells.

Points from the study as a whole: It was the long-lived donors that had more naive CD4+ cells and higher diversity than aged donors. Significant beta diversity loss was already apparent by age roughly 38, declining roughly linearly.

Using a J-beta primer mix together with a sample-barcoded 5' primer, a second PCR was run for 7 to 11 cycles. TCRdb used MiXCR to reprocess the 5' RACE reads, holding one entry per CDR3 protein. Of about 900,000 distinct CDR3 sequences in the sample, roughly 50% were seen once. The authors extracted at least 6 micrograms of total RNA per sample. As to this clonotype: The antigen remains undetermined.

The source material was blood. This TCR came from a young man in good health.

The CDR3 DNA reads as TGTGCCAGCAGTTACGGGTCCAGGGGCCTCTATGGCTACACCTTC. Amino acids: CASSYGSRGLYGYTF. V usage is TRBV6-5 and J usage is TRBJ1-2; D may be TRBD1 (6 bases). Trimming left V 2 bases short and J 4 bases short, with 14 bases between. In germline, CDR1 is MNHEY, CDR2 SVGAGI. CDR3 size: 15 residues.